The 19 T cell receptor beta chains given below trace back to one sample, sequenced in a study of cytomegalovirus exposure and HLA in healthy donors. The PCR employed 60 Vbeta primers together with 13 Jbeta primers. Method: immunoSEQ multiplex PCR; TCRdb's copy keeps in-frame clones and lacks some. The table shows 150,000 to 200,000 clones, with around 80% occurring only once. The sample consisted of PBMCs. All receptors derive from a woman between 35 and 50 years old in good health and CMV-seronegative.

V and J are TRBV5-1 and TRBJ2-7; no definite D call. V lost 2 bases and J lost 1, with 13 bases in between. Germline V CDR1 and CDR2: SGHRS, YFSETQ. The CDR3 covers 15 residues. The CDR3 DNA is TGCGCCAGCAGCTTCGAGGTAGGTCCTTCCTACGAGCAGTACTTC. Translated, it gives CASSFEVGPSYEQYF.

The chain joins TRBV21-1 to TRBJ2-2; the D segment call TRBD2 is taken from the table without a DNA check. TRBV21-1 is a known pseudogene. The CDR3 spans 16 residues. CDR3 nucleotides: TGTGCCAGCAGACCGGACGGAGGGGCGGAATCCGGGGAGCTGTTTTTT. Translation: CASRPDGGAESGELFF.

The chain has TRBV6-5 and TRBJ1-6; 8 nucleotides line up with TRBD1. The trim removed 7 bases at V and 4 bases at J, leaving 6 bases unmatched. This CDR3 region has 15 residues. CDR1 is MNHEY and CDR2 is SVGAGI in the germline V gene. CDR3 sequence: CASISGGAYNSPLHF. CDR3 coding DNA: TGTGCCAGCATATCAGGGGGCGCGTATAATTCACCCCTCCACTTT.

This rearrangement joins TRBV27 to TRBJ2-7, with D perhaps TRBD1 (6 bases). The V end was cut by 3 bases, the J end by 7 bases, with 13 bases between. Germline-derived CDR1 and CDR2 are MNHEY and SMNVEV (reference sequence). The CDR3 spans 13 residues. The CDR3 here is CASSLGRGWEQYF. CDR3 nucleotides: TGTGCCAGCAGTTTGGGCAGGGGATGGGAGCAGTACTTC.

The chain combines TRBV4-1 with TRBJ2-3; TRBD2 might be the D (6 bases). Germline lookup yields CDR1 MGHRA and CDR2 YSYEKL. Trimming pared 0 bases from V and 0 bases from J, leaving 10 bases between. CDR3 length: 16 residues. CDR3 nucleotide sequence: TGCGCCAGCAGCCAAGAGGCGGGGACTAGCACAGATACGCAGTATTTT. Translation gives CASSQEAGTSTDTQYF.

Of note for this clone: The junction departs from the called germline gene at one end, perhaps through a read error. This sample includes further DNA sequences coding for the same CDR3. In DNA, the CDR3 is TGTGCCTCCCGCCCGGGGAACCAAGAGACCCAATACTTC. It translates to CASRPGNQETQYF. The chain is built from TRBV15 and TRBJ2-5; a possible D gene is TRBD2 (5 bases). The CDR3 runs 13 residues. Germline V gene data show CDR1 as LNHNV and CDR2 as YYDKDF (reference sequence).

The CDR3 is CASSEQGSSYEQYF. The CDR3 DNA reads TGTGCCAGTAGTGAACAGGGAAGCTCCTACGAGCAGTACTTC. The rearrangement uses TRBV19 and TRBJ2-7; tentative D call: TRBD1 (6 bases). V was trimmed by 5 bases and J by 0 bases, leaving 11 bases between them. The germline V gene has CDR1 LNHDA and CDR2 SQIVND (reference sequence). This CDR3 contains 14 residues.

The chain is built from TRBV27 and TRBJ1-2; D remains unclear. With 7 bases removed from V and 2 bases from J, the gap between germline ends came to 23 bases. This CDR3 spans 17 amino acids. Looked up from germline, CDR1 is MNHEY and CDR2 is SMNVEV (reference sequence). The CDR3 sequence is CASKFLYRGRENYGYTF. As DNA, the CDR3 is TGTGCCAGCAAATTTCTCTACAGAGGGCGCGAAAACTATGGCTACACCTTC.

This clone appeared a single time. The chain employs TRBV6-6 and TRBJ2-7; 7 bases match TRBD2. There are 16 residues in the CDR3. Germline V gene lookup returns CDR1 MNHNY and CDR2 SVGAGI (reference sequence). The trim removed 2 bases at V and 3 bases at J, leaving 10 bases unmatched. The CDR3 DNA follows: TGTGCCAGCAGTTACCATGGTAGCGGGCTCTTCTACGAGCAGTACTTC. Its protein product is CASSYHGSGLFYEQYF.

This clone was observed a single time. This chain connects TRBV4-2 to TRBJ1-6; D might be TRBD1 (5 bases). CDR1 is LGHNA and CDR2 is YNFKEQ in the germline V gene. The CDR3 length is 17 residues. Trimming pared 4 bases from V and 10 bases from J, leaving 23 bases between. The CDR3 DNA sequence: TGTGCCAGCAGCCCGCGTGGGGTGGGGCATTTGCAATCACCCCTCCACTTT. Its protein is CASSPRGVGHLQSPLHF.

The rearrangement links TRBV11-2 to TRBJ2-3; D is unresolved. The CDR3 loop spans 14 amino acids. With 5 bases removed from V and 0 bases from J, the gap between germline ends came to 9 bases. Germline CDR1 SGHAT, CDR2 FQNNGV. CDR3 protein: CASSPTTSTDTQYF. The DNA for the CDR3 is TGTGCCAGCAGCCCAACGACTAGCACAGATACGCAGTATTTT. The entire variable domain, with the rest obtained from reference TRBV11-2 and TRBJ2-3, is as follows: EAGVAQSPRYKIIEKRQSVAFWCNPISGHATLYWYQQILGQGPKLLIQFQNNGVVDDSQLPKDRFSAERLKGVDSTLKIQPAKLEDSAVYLCASSPTTSTDTQYFGPGTRLTVL.

This clone was seen a few times. The chain combines TRBV7-8 with TRBJ2-3; D perhaps matches TRBD2 (6 bases). Trimming removed 1 base from V and 2 bases from J, with 13 bases in between. Looked up from germline, CDR1 is SGHVS and CDR2 is FQNEAQ. The CDR3 length is 16 residues. The chain's CDR3 is CASSLGRAGPTDTQYF. The CDR3 DNA reads TGTGCCAGCAGCTTAGGCCGTGCGGGGCCCACAGATACGCAGTATTTT.

This chain links TRBV10-3 with TRBJ1-1; D is possibly TRBD1 (5 bases). Germline V lookup: CDR1 ENHRY, CDR2 SYGVKD. This CDR3 has 14 amino acids. The ends were cut back, 2 bases at V and 7 bases at J, with 14 bases in the middle. The CDR3 coding sequence is TGTGCCATCAGTGAGAACTTCGACAGCAATGAAGCTTTCTTT. The encoded protein is CAISENFDSNEAFF.

CDR3 sequence (DNA): TGTGCCAGCAGTGCATTCCTAGCGGGAGCAGATACGCAGTATTTT. This translates into CASSAFLAGADTQYF. The chain carries TRBV25-1 and TRBJ2-3, with 10 bases that match TRBD2. There are 15 residues in the CDR3. Germline assignment: CDR1 MGHDK and CDR2 SYGVNS. V was pared by 4 bases and J by 4 bases, with 5 bases of the junction left unmatched.

The genes are TRBV5-1 and TRBJ2-1; TRBD2 aligns across 10 bases. V gave up 2 bases and J gave up 4 bases; unmatched junction bases: 6. The CDR3 covers 16 residues. The germline CDR1 and CDR2 sequences are SGHRS and YFSETQ. The CDR3 spells CASSLRPSGGYNEQFF. In nucleotides, the CDR3 is TGCGCCAGCAGCTTAAGGCCTAGCGGGGGTTACAATGAGCAGTTCTTC.

CDR3 protein: CASRTRSNEQFF. The CDR3 nucleotides read TGTGCCAGCAGGACAAGAAGCAATGAGCAGTTCTTC. This chain connects TRBV27 to TRBJ2-1; D gene uncertain. The germline gives CDR1 MNHEY, CDR2 SMNVEV (reference sequence). V was pared by 6 bases and J by 6 bases, with 9 bases between. The CDR3 has 12 amino acids.

The gene calls are TRBV28 and TRBJ2-7; 8 bases map to TRBD1. Germline trimming cut 3 bases from V and 6 bases from J; bases unmatched to any gene: 4. Per germline, CDR1 MDHEN and CDR2 SYDVKM. The CDR3 covers 13 residues. DNA of the CDR3: TGTGCCAGCAGTTTCCATGACAGGGGCGAGCAGTACTTC. Amino acids: CASSFHDRGEQYF.

This rearrangement joins TRBV28 to TRBJ2-1, with 8 bases lining up with TRBD2. Per germline, CDR1 MDHEN and CDR2 SYDVKM. V gave up 8 bases and J gave up 2 bases; unmatched junction bases: 5. CDR3 length: 14 amino acids. The chain's CDR3 is CASHSGAPYNEQFF. CDR3 nucleotide sequence: TGTGCCAGCCATAGCGGGGCACCCTACAATGAGCAGTTCTTC. The whole variable domain, remainder taken from reference TRBV28 and TRBJ2-1, is DVKVTQSSRYLVKRTGEKVFLECVQDMDHENMFWYRQDPGLGLRLIYFSYDVKMKEKGDIPEGYSVSREKKERFSLILESASTNQTSMYLCASHSGAPYNEQFFGPGTRLTVL.

This sequence joins TRBV2 and TRBJ1-1; 7 bases match TRBD1. The V gene end was trimmed by 10 bases and the J gene end by 6 bases; junction bases not matched to a gene: 14. Germline values: CDR1 SNHLY, CDR2 FYNNEI. The CDR3 consists of 14 residues. The CDR3 region is CAIIRQGRFSEAFF. DNA for the CDR3: TGTGCCATCATCCGACAGGGACGTTTCTCTGAAGCTTTCTTT.